Shown below are 21 T cell receptor beta chains from a single sample sequenced in a study of T-cell reconstitution after alpha-beta-depleted transplantation in children. The authors prepared the TCRbeta library with unique molecular identifiers. Each CDR3 protein is one row after TCRdb ran MiXCR on the PCR reads. Here the sample spans 250,000 to 300,000 distinct CDR3 sequences, 9.9% being singletons. The source material was PBMCs from the stem cell graft donor, sampled from the stem cell graft. Source of these receptors: a human donor who donated a stem cell graft to a child with SCID.

V and J are TRBV12-3 or TRBV12-4 and TRBJ2-5, with 9 bases aligning to TRBD1. The J segment lost 1 base and the V segment lost 6 bases, leaving 6 bases of the junction unmatched. CDR3 length equals 15 residues. The CDR3 DNA is TGTGCCAGCAGACCCCGGGACAGGGCCCAAGAGACCCAGTACTTC. As protein: CASRPRDRAQETQYF.

This clonotype was detected only a few times. The chain links TRBV20-1 to TRBJ2-5; D ambiguous. The CDR3 spans 13 residues. CDR1 is DFQATT and CDR2 is SNEGSKA in the germline V gene (reference sequence). With 6 bases removed from V and 4 bases from J, the gap between germline ends came to 15 bases. CDR3 sequence (DNA): TGCAGTGCACCCTGGGGTATAGGAGAGACCCAGTACTTC. Translation gives CSAPWGIGETQYF.

This clonotype occurred a few times. V is TRBV12-3 or TRBV12-4 and J is TRBJ1-3, with a weak D call TRBD1 (6 bases). This CDR3 contains 15 residues. Trimming cost V 5 bases and J 3 bases, with 14 bases left between them. The CDR3 reads CASSPRQVFGNTIYF. The CDR3 DNA follows: TGTGCCAGCAGTCCGAGACAGGTTTTTGGAAACACCATATATTTT.

The chain employs TRBV12-3 or TRBV12-4 and TRBJ1-6; D is unresolved. The CDR3 sequence is 13 residues long. Trimming removed 4 bases at V and 5 bases at J, with 6 bases between. Here the CDR3 DNA reads TGTGCCAGCAGTTCGGCAGATAATTCACCCCTCCACTTT. This sequence encodes CASSSADNSPLHF.

The rearrangement uses TRBV5-1 and TRBJ2-1; possibly TRBD2 for D (6 bases). CDR1 and CDR2 (germline): SGHRS, YFSETQ. The CDR3 is 14 amino acids. V lost 4 bases and J lost 8, with 16 bases in between. The CDR3 region is CASSPNLAKDEQFF. For the CDR3, the DNA is TGCGCCAGCAGCCCGAACCTAGCGAAAGATGAGCAGTTCTTC.

The chain has TRBV5-1 and TRBJ2-7; no reliable D call. V dropped 7 bases and J dropped 3 bases, with 11 bases sitting between them. The germline V gene encodes CDR1 SGHRS and CDR2 YFSETQ. The CDR3 is made up of 12 amino acids. DNA of the CDR3: TGCGCCAGCGGAAGTAACCACTACGAGCAGTACTTC. Its translation is CASGSNHYEQYF.

In its sample, this clonotype was seen a few times. The chain recombines TRBV12-3 or TRBV12-4 with TRBJ1-2, with D hard to call. The CDR3 length is 12 residues. V was trimmed by 6 bases and J by 0 bases, leaving 5 bases between them. The CDR3 loop is CASSTANYGYTF. As DNA, the CDR3 is TGTGCCAGCAGCACAGCTAACTATGGCTACACCTTC.

This chain uses TRBV20-1 with TRBJ2-2, with D maybe TRBD1 (5 bases). V was trimmed by 6 bases and J by 2 bases, leaving 10 bases between them. From germline, CDR1 is DFQATT and CDR2 SNEGSKA (reference sequence). This CDR3 region has 13 residues. The CDR3 reads CSAPTANTGELFF. CDR3 DNA: TGCAGTGCACCGACAGCCAACACCGGGGAGCTGTTTTTT.

This clonotype was seen more than once but under ten times. This chain joins TRBV5-1 and TRBJ2-3; the match to TRBD1 covers 8 bases. Germline V gene data show CDR1 as SGHRS and CDR2 as YFSETQ. The CDR3 is 15 amino acids. V shed 1 base, J shed 4 bases, and the junction held 5 bases outside the gene matches. The CDR3 spells CASSLRAGGSDTQYF. Here the CDR3 DNA reads TGCGCCAGCAGCTTGCGTGCAGGGGGCTCAGATACGCAGTATTTT. Full variable domain (remainder filled in from reference TRBV5-1 and TRBJ2-3): KAGVTQTPRYLIKTRGQQVTLSCSPISGHRSVSWYQQTPGQGLQFLFEYFSETQRNKGNFPGRFSGRQFSNSRSEMNVSTLELGDSALYLCASSLRAGGSDTQYFGPGTRLTVL.

This clonotype was seen repeatedly, ten times or more. This chain uses TRBV7-8 with TRBJ1-6; 7 bases fit TRBD1. Germline CDR1 and CDR2: SGHVS and FQNEAQ. CDR3 size: 14 residues. J gave up 8 bases and V 5 bases, and 6 bases lay outside the gene matches. The CDR3 coding sequence is TGTGCCAGCAGCCCCCGGGACAGTGATTCACCCCTCCACTTT. This gives the protein CASSPRDSDSPLHF.

This clonotype occurred many times. The chain combines TRBV10-3 with TRBJ2-2; 7 bases map to TRBD1. J was trimmed by 7 bases and V by 3 bases; bases with no gene match: 2. Germline V lookup: CDR1 ENHRY, CDR2 SYGVKD. The CDR3 is 13 residues long. The DNA for the CDR3 is TGTGCCATCAGTGACGACAGGGACGGGGAGCTGTTTTTT. Its translation: CAISDDRDGELFF.

The chain links TRBV5-5 to TRBJ1-1; TRBD1 might be the D (6 bases). Deletions cut 2 bases from V and 3 bases from J, with 17 bases between. Germline values: CDR1 SGHKS, CDR2 YYEKEE (reference sequence). The CDR3 loop spans 16 amino acids. The CDR3 loop is CASSLQGSGWYTEAFF. The CDR3 coding sequence is TGTGCCAGCAGCTTACAGGGTTCAGGATGGTACACTGAAGCTTTCTTT.

This clonotype was recorded a few times. V usage is TRBV2 and J usage is TRBJ2-1; D remains ambiguous. Trimming stripped 3 bases from V and 7 bases from J, with 7 bases between. The germline V gene encodes CDR1 SNHLY and CDR2 FYNNEI. The CDR3 length is 12 residues. Written as DNA, the CDR3 is TGTGCCAGCAGTGATTCGCTAAATGAGCAGTTCTTC. Its protein is CASSDSLNEQFF.

The CDR3 sequence: CATSENSRDRLYGYTF. The CDR3, as DNA: TGTGCCACCAGTGAAAATTCCCGGGACAGACTCTATGGCTACACCTTC. J is TRBJ1-2 and V is TRBV24-1, with 7 bases aligning to TRBD1. The CDR3 length is 16 residues. V was pared by 4 bases and J by 4 bases, with 11 bases of the junction left unmatched. Germline values: CDR1 KGHDR, CDR2 SFDVKD.

This clonotype was recorded a few times. V usage is TRBV10-2 and J usage is TRBJ2-7; D unclear. Germline CDR1 and CDR2: WSHSY and SAAADI. V was pared by 5 bases and J by 7 bases, with 9 bases between. This CDR3 contains 11 residues. The CDR3 loop reads CASSLTFEQYF. CDR3 coding DNA: TGCGCCAGCAGTCTGACTTTTGAGCAGTACTTC.

This clonotype has only a few counts. The V and J genes are TRBV3-1 and TRBJ2-1; 8 bases agree with TRBD2. CDR3 length equals 17 residues. Germline CDR1 and CDR2: LGHDT and YNNKEL (reference sequence). The junction had 12 bases not matched to a gene; V was cut back by 0 bases and J by 8 bases. CDR3 residues: CASSQDLQRGSRDEQFF. The CDR3 DNA reads TGTGCCAGCAGCCAAGATCTTCAGCGGGGGAGTAGGGATGAGCAGTTCTTC.

The chain couples TRBV5-1 to TRBJ1-5; D call uncertain. The ends were cut back, 1 base at V and 5 bases at J, with 7 bases in the middle. Germline lookup yields CDR1 SGHRS and CDR2 YFSETQ. The CDR3 is made up of 13 amino acids. Here the CDR3 reads CASSLQADQPQHF. For the CDR3, the DNA is TGCGCCAGCAGCTTGCAGGCAGATCAGCCCCAGCATTTT. Variable domain in full (rest from reference TRBV5-1 and TRBJ1-5): KAGVTQTPRYLIKTRGQQVTLSCSPISGHRSVSWYQQTPGQGLQFLFEYFSETQRNKGNFPGRFSGRQFSNSRSEMNVSTLELGDSALYLCASSLQADQPQHFGDGTRLSIL.

The rearrangement joins TRBV20-1 to TRBJ1-5; D not resolved. Germline V gene data show CDR1 as DFQATT and CDR2 as SNEGSKA (reference sequence). V lost 1 base and J 2 bases, leaving 9 bases between the germline ends. The CDR3 is made up of 14 amino acids. CDR3 residues: CSARGISGNQPQHF. As DNA, the CDR3 is TGCAGTGCTAGAGGGATATCTGGCAATCAGCCCCAGCATTTT.

CDR3 DNA: TGCGCCAGCAGCCAACCCGGACAGGTGAATGAGCAGTTCTTC. It encodes CASSQPGQVNEQFF. The chain couples TRBV4-1 to TRBJ2-1; 7 nucleotides match TRBD1. V was pared by 2 bases and J by 7 bases, with 5 bases of the junction left unmatched. This CDR3 contains 14 residues. Germline loops: CDR1 MGHRA, CDR2 YSYEKL.

This clonotype was counted between two and nine times. The V call is TRBV12-3 or TRBV12-4, the J call TRBJ2-2, with D tentatively TRBD2 (6 bases). V lost 5 bases to trimming and J lost 8 bases, with 12 bases between them. The CDR3 is made up of 13 amino acids. The CDR3: CASSPTRSGELFF. The CDR3, as DNA: TGTGCCAGCAGTCCGACTAGGTCTGGGGAGCTGTTTTTT.

This clonotype was observed many times. The V call is TRBV12-5, the J call TRBJ1-6; a weak D match, TRBD1 (6 bases). V shed 6 bases and J shed 8 bases, with 20 bases lying between them. Germline-derived CDR1 and CDR2 are LGHNT and FRNRAP. The length of the CDR3 is 16 residues. The DNA of the CDR3 is TGTGCTAGTGGATCCCGGGTAGGGGGGACCCATTCACCCCTCCACTTT. Translated, it gives CASGSRVGGTHSPLHF. Full variable domain (remainder filled in from reference TRBV12-5 and TRBJ1-6): DARVTQTPRHKVTEMGQEVTMRCQPILGHNTVFWYRQTMMQGLELLAYFRNRAPLDDSGMPKDRFSAEMPDATLATLKIQPSEPRDSAVYFCASGSRVGGTHSPLHFGNGTRLTVT.